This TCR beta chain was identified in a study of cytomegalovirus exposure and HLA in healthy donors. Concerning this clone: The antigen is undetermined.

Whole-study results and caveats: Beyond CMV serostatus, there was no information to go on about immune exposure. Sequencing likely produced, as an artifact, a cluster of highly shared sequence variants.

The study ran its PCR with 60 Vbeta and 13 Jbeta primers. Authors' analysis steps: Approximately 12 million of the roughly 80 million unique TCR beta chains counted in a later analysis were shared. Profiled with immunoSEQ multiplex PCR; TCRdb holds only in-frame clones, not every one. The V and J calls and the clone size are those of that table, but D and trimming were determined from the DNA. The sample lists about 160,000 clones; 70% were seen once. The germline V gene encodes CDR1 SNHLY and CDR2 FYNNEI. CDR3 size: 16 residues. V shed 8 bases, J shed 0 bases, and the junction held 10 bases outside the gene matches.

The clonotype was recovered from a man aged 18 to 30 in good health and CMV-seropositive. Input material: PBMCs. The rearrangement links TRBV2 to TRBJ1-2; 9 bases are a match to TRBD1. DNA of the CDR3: TGTGCCAGCTGGGGGGACAGGGCCACAGCTAACTATGGCTACACCTTC. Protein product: CASWGDRATANYGYTF.